The 2 T cell receptor beta chains listed next were all sequenced from one sample in a study of cytomegalovirus exposure and HLA in healthy donors. PCR used 60 Vbeta primers and 13 Jbeta primers. Sequencing used immunoSEQ multiplex PCR; TCRdb keeps in-frame clones, though not all of them. The data hold some 190,000 clones, with approximately 80% observed a single time. Input material: PBMCs. The receptors here all came from a woman aged 30 to 39 in good health and CMV-seropositive.

The gene calls are TRBV7-9 and TRBJ1-1, with TRBD1 matching over 7 bases. This CDR3 has 14 residues. With 3 bases clipped from V and 0 bases from J, the junction kept 1 base outside the gene matches. The germline gives CDR1 SEHNR, CDR2 FQNEAQ (reference sequence). The CDR3 region is CASSLGQLNTEAFF. Written as DNA, the CDR3 is TGTGCCAGCAGCTTGGGACAGTTGAACACTGAAGCTTTCTTT.

This rearrangement joins TRBV19 to TRBJ1-5; D remains unclear. With 5 bases removed from V and 3 bases from J, the gap between germline ends came to 20 bases. The CDR3 sequence is 17 residues long. Germline values: CDR1 LNHDA, CDR2 SQIVND (reference sequence). For the CDR3, the DNA is TGTGCCAGTAGTCCCTTCCCCTGGGCCAGGTCCAATCAGCCCCAGCATTTT. Its protein is CASSPFPWARSNQPQHF.